This T cell receptor beta chain was documented in a study of blood T cell repertoires in COVID-19. Generated by immunoSEQ multiplex PCR, the TCRdb table keeps only in-frame clones and is missing some. The sample lists 300,000 to 500,000 clones, 88% seen once, with around 1.9% in the top ten. The TCR was taken from a middle-aged woman with acute COVID-19. Sequencing input: PBMCs or T cells enriched from blood (not recorded which).

The CDR3 region has the DNA TGTGCCAGCAGCCTGTCAAGGGGGAACTATGGCTACACCTTC. Its protein product is CASSLSRGNYGYTF. This chain links TRBV9 with TRBJ1-2; perhaps TRBD1 as D (6 bases). Germline V gives CDR1 SGDLS, CDR2 YYNGEE. Trimming cost V 4 bases and J 2 bases, with 12 bases left between them. This CDR3 is built from 14 residues.